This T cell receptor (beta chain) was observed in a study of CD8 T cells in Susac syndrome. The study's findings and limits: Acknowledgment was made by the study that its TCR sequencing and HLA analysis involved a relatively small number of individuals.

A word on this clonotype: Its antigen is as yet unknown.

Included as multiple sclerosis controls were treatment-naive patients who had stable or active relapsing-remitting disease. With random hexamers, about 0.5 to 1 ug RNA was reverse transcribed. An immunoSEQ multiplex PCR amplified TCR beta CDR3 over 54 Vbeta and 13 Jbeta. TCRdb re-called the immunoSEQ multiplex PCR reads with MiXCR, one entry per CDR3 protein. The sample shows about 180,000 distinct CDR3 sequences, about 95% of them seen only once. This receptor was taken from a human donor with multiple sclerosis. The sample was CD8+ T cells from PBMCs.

For the CDR3, the DNA is TGTGCCAGCAGTCGGATACTAGCCCTAGCCCGTCCTTTCACAGATACGCAGTATTTT. It encodes CASSRILALARPFTDTQYF. J is TRBJ2-3 and V is TRBV3-1, with D possibly being TRBD2 (6 bases). This CDR3 is 19 amino acids long. Germline CDR1 and CDR2: LGHDT and YNNKEL (reference sequence). Trimming took 6 bases from V and 2 from J, leaving 27 bases between them.